Given below is one T cell receptor beta chain in context. This clonotype occurred many times. Its antigen is unknown. Base qualities are not recorded, but no much larger clone differs from it by a single base. Cut back by 3 bases and 2 bases, the V and J ends lie 11 bases apart. Reading the germline V gene gives CDR1 SGHDT and CDR2 YYEEEE. The CDR3 measures 15 amino acids from cysteine to phenylalanine. The DNA shown is the 45-base CDR3, in frame from base 1. This sample is drawn from a study of T-cell reconstitution after alpha-beta-depleted transplantation in children (dated by TCRdb to the mid-2010s). Some background on the complete study: T-cell immune reconstitution after TCRalphabeta/CD19-depleted allogeneic hematopoietic cell transplantation in children was quantitatively tracked in the study by means of TCR repertoire profiling.

The library was made by PCR. Sequencing used an Illumina HiSeq 2500. TCR libraries were prepared with molecular barcoding, using unique molecular identifiers to normalize TCRbeta repertoire quantification. The public reads were quality trimmed at Q25 with fastp and then assembled into clones with MiXCR by TCRdb, keeping productive beta chains. Entries are consolidated by CDR3 protein sequence, retaining the most common genes and DNA. Across this sample there are around 230,000 distinct CDR3 sequences, with roughly 18% seen only once. 35% to 50% of the sample is taken by the ten largest. The label giving this sample's treatment or condition can be read as: allogeneic hematopoietic cell transplantation with graft depleted of TCRalphabeta T cells and CD19 B cells. The transplant recipients were children given TCRalphabeta/CD19-depleted allogeneic hematopoietic cell grafts. The paper as a whole reports these results and caveats: Over the following months the frequencies of hyperexpanded clones went down, and after one year T-cell counts and TCRbeta diversity were mostly credited to newly produced T cells. The apparently early alphabetaT-cell count recovery about two months after transplant was reportedly dependent on only several hundred rapidly expanded clones derived from non-depleted graft cells. In some patients, the high TCRbeta diversity seen at day 60 was put down to recipient T cells and intrathymic progenitors that had survived conditioning.

This specimen was PBMCs, mostly from graft donor cells, taken 360 days after TCRalphabeta/CD19-depleted stem cell transplant. The TCR was taken from a male patient aged 2 to 9 who had a stem cell transplant for acute lymphoblastic leukemia, so the T cells may come from the graft donor. The V and J genes are TRBV5-6 and TRBJ2-2; the D call is tentative, TRBD1 or TRBD2, as each matches 5 bases. The sequenced DNA: TGTGCCAGCAGCTCGGGGACGGGCAACACCGGGGAGCTGTTTTTT. Its translation is CASSSGTGNTGELFF.